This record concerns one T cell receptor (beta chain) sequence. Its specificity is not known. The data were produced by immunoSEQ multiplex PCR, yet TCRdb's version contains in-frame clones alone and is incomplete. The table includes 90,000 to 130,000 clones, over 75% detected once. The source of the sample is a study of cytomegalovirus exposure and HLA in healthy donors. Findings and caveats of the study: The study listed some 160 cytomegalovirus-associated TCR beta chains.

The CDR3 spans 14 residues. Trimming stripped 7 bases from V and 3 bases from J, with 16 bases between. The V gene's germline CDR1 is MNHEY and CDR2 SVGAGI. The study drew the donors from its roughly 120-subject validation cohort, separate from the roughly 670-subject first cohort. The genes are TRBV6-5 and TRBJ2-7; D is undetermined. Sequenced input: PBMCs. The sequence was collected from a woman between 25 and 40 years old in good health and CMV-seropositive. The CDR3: CASKFKDTFYEQYF. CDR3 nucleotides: TGTGCCAGCAAGTTCAAAGACACTTTCTACGAGCAGTACTTC.